The present TCR beta chain was sequenced within a study of response to subunit inactivated influenza vaccine. Overall study results and limits: The study's authors posited that every seasonal influenza vaccination enlists few new T cells.

Each CDR3 protein gets one entry after TCRdb re-called the RT-PCR reads with MiXCR. The table shows about half a million distinct CDR3 sequences, with approximately 11% occurring only once. In its sample, this clonotype was seen a few times. Its specificity is not known. The CDR3 spans 17 residues. Here the sequenced sample was PBMCs from blood, taken roughly 48 days after vaccination. The TCR was taken from a man in his forties or fifties who received an inactivated influenza vaccine. The chain links TRBV21-1 to TRBJ2-1; the table names TRBD1, a call not compared with the DNA. TRBV21-1 is labeled a pseudogene. The CDR3 nucleotides read TGTGCCAGCAGCAAAACAAGACAGGGGGGGAGATGCCGGGAGCAGTTCTTC. Its protein product is CASSKTRQGGRCREQFF.